This entry lists 17 T cell receptor beta chains sequenced from one sample in a study of control samples from healthy donors and cancer patients. Data came from immunoSEQ multiplex PCR; TCRdb stores just in-frame clones and leaves some out. The data hold 65,000 to 90,000 clones, with about 95% observed a single time. The sequenced material came from blood. The receptors stem from a woman aged 30 to 39 in good health.

This chain links TRBV4-1 with TRBJ1-1; D remains ambiguous. In germline, CDR1 is MGHRA, CDR2 YSYEKL. The CDR3 runs to 14 residues. Trimming cost V 0 bases and J 9 bases, with 14 bases left between them. CDR3 in amino acids: CASSQDRGRLKAFF. CDR3 nucleotide sequence: TGCGCCAGCAGCCAAGACCGCGGGAGGCTAAAAGCTTTCTTT.

In nucleotides, the CDR3 is TGCGCCAGCAGCCAAGGAGGCGGCACCGGGGAGCTGTTTTTT. Its translation: CASSQGGGTGELFF. The genes are TRBV4-1 and TRBJ2-2; D gene unclear. The V end was cut by 1 base, the J end by 4 bases, with 7 bases between. Germline lookup yields CDR1 MGHRA and CDR2 YSYEKL. The length of the CDR3 is 14 residues.

The chain combines TRBV18 with TRBJ1-1; maybe TRBD1 (5 bases). The CDR3 has 15 residues. V lost 1 base and J 0 bases, leaving 9 bases between the germline ends. Per the germline V gene, CDR1 is KGHSH and CDR2 is LQKENI. The CDR3 nucleotides read TGTGCCAGCTCACCACAGACAGATATGAACACTGAAGCTTTCTTT. Protein sequence: CASSPQTDMNTEAFF.

The rearrangement joins TRBV7-2 to TRBJ1-1, with D tentatively TRBD1 (6 bases). Looked up from germline, CDR1 is SGHTA and CDR2 is FQGNSA. The V gene lost 1 base and the J gene lost 5 bases, with 14 bases spanning the gap. The CDR3 covers 15 residues. The CDR3 region is CASSLVSGQGTEAFF. In DNA form, the CDR3 reads TGTGCCAGCAGCTTAGTATCGGGCCAGGGGACTGAAGCTTTCTTT.

The chain is built from TRBV9 and TRBJ1-5, with D hard to call. This CDR3 comprises 13 residues. V lost 2 bases to trimming and J lost 6 bases, with 9 bases between them. Per the germline V gene, CDR1 is SGDLS and CDR2 is YYNGEE. The CDR3 bases are TGTGCCAGCAGCGTTGGGTCAGGTCAGCCCCAGCATTTT. This translates into CASSVGSGQPQHF.

This chain links TRBV7-6 with TRBJ2-5, with D perhaps TRBD1 (5 bases). The CDR3 sequence is 16 residues long. The V end was cut by 0 bases, the J end by 5 bases, with 16 bases between. CDR1 and CDR2 from the germline V gene are SGHVS and FNYEAQ. The CDR3 coding sequence is TGTGCCAGCAGCTTAGCACGTCCCAGGGATGTGGAGACCCAGTACTTC. It is translated as CASSLARPRDVETQYF.

J is TRBJ2-2 and V is TRBV6-5; 7 bases are shared with TRBD2. V trimming: 3 bases; J trimming: 5 bases; junction bases outside the gene matches: 6. This CDR3 has 15 amino acids. Looked up from germline, CDR1 is MNHEY and CDR2 is SVGAGI. CDR3 loop: CASSYNNGGTGELFF. The CDR3 DNA reads TGTGCCAGCAGTTATAATAACGGGGGGACCGGGGAGCTGTTTTTT.

V and J are TRBV19 and TRBJ1-1; D ambiguous. V shed 5 bases and J shed 3 bases, with 10 bases lying between them. Per the germline V gene, CDR1 is LNHDA and CDR2 is SQIVND (reference sequence). The CDR3 is 13 amino acids. CDR3 sequence: CASSPTGYTEAFF. CDR3 coding DNA: TGTGCCAGTAGTCCAACGGGTTACACTGAAGCTTTCTTT.

This rearrangement joins TRBV9 to TRBJ1-1, with D uncertain. CDR1 is SGDLS and CDR2 is YYNGEE in the germline V gene. Trimming removed 2 bases at V and 5 bases at J, with 10 bases between. The CDR3 runs 13 residues. The CDR3 DNA follows: TGTGCCAGCAGCGTGTCGTACCTAACTGAAGCTTTCTTT. Translation: CASSVSYLTEAFF.

The genes are TRBV5-6 and TRBJ1-5; 8 bases line up with TRBD1. V trimming: 0 bases; J trimming: 0 bases; junction bases outside the gene matches: 2. The CDR3 is 16 amino acids. Germline CDR1 and CDR2: SGHDT and YYEEEE. The CDR3: CASSLGTGRSNQPQHF. In DNA, the CDR3 is TGTGCCAGCAGCTTGGGGACAGGGCGTAGCAATCAGCCCCAGCATTTT. Full variable domain (remainder filled in from reference TRBV5-6 and TRBJ1-5): DAGVTQSPTHLIKTRGQQVTLRCSPKSGHDTVSWYQQALGQGPQFIFQYYEEEERQRGNFPDRFSGHQFPNYSSELNVNALLLGDSALYLCASSLGTGRSNQPQHFGDGTRLSIL.

With regard to this clone: Other DNA sequences in this specimen translate into the identical CDR3. This chain uses TRBV24-1 with TRBJ1-1; D not resolved. Germline values: CDR1 KGHDR, CDR2 SFDVKD. Trimming stripped 0 bases from V and 0 bases from J, with 1 base between. This CDR3 has 13 residues. CDR3 sequence reads: CATSDLLNTEAFF. CDR3 nucleotides: TGTGCCACCAGTGATTTGCTGAACACTGAAGCTTTCTTT.

The V and J genes are TRBV5-6 and TRBJ1-2, with no clear D. Germline V CDR1 and CDR2: SGHDT, YYEEEE. The CDR3 spans 16 residues. Trimming took off 0 bases at V and 4 bases at J, with 16 bases between the two ends. CDR3 sequence: CASSLDALSFPYGYTF. The CDR3 region has the DNA TGTGCCAGCAGCTTGGATGCACTCTCATTCCCCTATGGCTACACCTTC.

The chain has TRBV3-1 (or the pseudogene TRBV3-2) and TRBJ2-3; 8 positions match TRBD1. V shed 2 bases and J 7 bases; nucleotides not matched to a gene: 5. The germline V gene has CDR1 LGHDT and CDR2 YNNKEL (reference sequence). The CDR3 runs to 14 residues. The CDR3 nucleotides are TGTGCCAGCAGCCAAAGACAGGGGCGGAATACGCAGTATTTT. Amino acids: CASSQRQGRNTQYF.

The chain employs TRBV25-1 and TRBJ1-1, with no clear D. This CDR3 spans 16 amino acids. The V end was cut by 1 base, the J end by 0 bases, with 12 bases between. Per the germline V gene, CDR1 is MGHDK and CDR2 is SYGVNS. CDR3 sequence (DNA): TGTGCCAGCAGTGAATTGGATTCGCGGGTGAACACTGAAGCTTTCTTT. Encoded protein: CASSELDSRVNTEAFF.

This chain joins TRBV5-6 and TRBJ1-2, with TRBD1 matching 8 bases. V shed 0 bases, J shed 5 bases, and the junction held 15 bases outside the gene matches. CDR3 length: 18 residues. Germline V gene data show CDR1 as SGHDT and CDR2 as YYEEEE. The CDR3 region has the DNA TGTGCCAGCAGCTTGGTAACCGGGACAGGTCTCTCTCCTTATGGCTACACCTTC. Translated: CASSLVTGTGLSPYGYTF.

The chain employs TRBV10-3 and TRBJ1-2; D might be TRBD1 (5 bases). V lost 7 bases, J lost 4 bases, and 10 bases lay in between. The CDR3 has 12 residues. Germline CDR1 is ENHRY and CDR2 is SYGVKD. The CDR3 DNA sequence: TGTGCCATCATGGGGGAGGGCTATGGCTACACCTTC. Its translation: CAIMGEGYGYTF.

The V and J genes are TRBV7-3 and TRBJ2-5, with D tentatively TRBD1 (5 bases). The CDR3 extends over 13 amino acids. The V end was cut by 5 bases, the J end by 6 bases, with 13 bases between. From germline, CDR1 is SGHTA and CDR2 FQGTGA. The CDR3 protein is CASSPGRQQTQYF. CDR3 bases: TGTGCCAGCAGCCCAGGGCGACAGCAGACCCAGTACTTC.